The present TCR beta chain was sequenced within a study of shared clonotypes between healthy human individuals. Some clones are missing from TCRdb's copy, which holds only in-frame ones; the method was immunoSEQ multiplex PCR. The table includes some 2,100,000 clones, approximately 94% detected once. This CDR3 has 11 residues. V lost 3 bases, J lost 9 bases, and 9 bases lay in between. From germline, CDR1 is SGHNT and CDR2 YYREEE (reference sequence). The naive CD8 subset, CD45RO-negative cells positively selected for CCR7, excluded terminally differentiated effector memory CD45RA+ cells. The sequenced material came from naive CD8+ T cells from PBMCs. This clonotype was obtained from a man in his late teens or twenties in good health. Some clones in this sample may be carry-over from other donors' samples. This rearrangement joins TRBV5-4 to TRBJ1-1; no reliable D call. CDR3 DNA: TGTGCCAGCAGCTATGGACGGAAAGCTTTCTTT. Its translation: CASSYGRKAFF.